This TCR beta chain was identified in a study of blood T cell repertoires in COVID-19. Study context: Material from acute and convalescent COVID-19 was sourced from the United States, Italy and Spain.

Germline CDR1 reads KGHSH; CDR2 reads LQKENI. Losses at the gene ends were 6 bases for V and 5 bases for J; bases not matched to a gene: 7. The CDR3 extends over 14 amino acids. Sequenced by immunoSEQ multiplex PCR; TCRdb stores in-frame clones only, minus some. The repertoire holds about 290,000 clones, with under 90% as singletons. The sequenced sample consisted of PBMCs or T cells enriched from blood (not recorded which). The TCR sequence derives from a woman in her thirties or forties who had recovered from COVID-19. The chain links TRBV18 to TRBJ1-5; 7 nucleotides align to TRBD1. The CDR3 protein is CASSQGQVYQPQHF. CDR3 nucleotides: TGTGCCAGCTCCCAAGGACAGGTCTATCAGCCCCAGCATTTT.